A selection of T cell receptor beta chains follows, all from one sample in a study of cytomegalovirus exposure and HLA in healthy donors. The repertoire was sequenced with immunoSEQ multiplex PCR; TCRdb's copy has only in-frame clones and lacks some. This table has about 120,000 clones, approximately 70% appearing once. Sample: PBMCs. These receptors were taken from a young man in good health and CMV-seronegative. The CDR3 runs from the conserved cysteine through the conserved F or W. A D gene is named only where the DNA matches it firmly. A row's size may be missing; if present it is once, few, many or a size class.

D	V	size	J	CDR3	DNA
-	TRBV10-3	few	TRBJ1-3	CAISRQPGNTIYF	TGTGCCATCAGTCGACAGCCTGGAAACACCATATATTTT
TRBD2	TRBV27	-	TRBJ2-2	CASTRSGRSYTGELFF	TGTGCCAGCACACGGAGCGGGAGGTCTTACACCGGGGAGCTGTTTTTT
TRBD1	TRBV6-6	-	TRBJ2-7	CASSSPGQTSYEQYF	TGTGCCAGCAGTTCCCCGGGACAGACTTCCTACGAGCAGTACTTC
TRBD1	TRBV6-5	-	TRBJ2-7	CASSYSGQGGTYEQYF	TGTGCCAGCAGTTACTCGGGACAGGGGGGGACCTACGAGCAGTACTTC
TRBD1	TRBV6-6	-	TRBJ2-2	CASRRQGYTGELFF	TGTGCCAGCAGAAGACAGGGTTACACCGGGGAGCTGTTTTTT
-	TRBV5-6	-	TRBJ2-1	CASSLARRAGYNEQFF	TGTGCCAGCAGCTTGGCCCGGAGGGCCGGGTACAATGAGCAGTTCTTC
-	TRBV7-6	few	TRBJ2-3	CASSPRDRTPTDTQYF	TGTGCCAGCAGCCCGCGAGACAGAACGCCCACAGATACGCAGTATTTT
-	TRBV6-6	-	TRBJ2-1	CASSYATGAGNEQFF	TGTGCCAGCAGTTACGCGACAGGAGCAGGCAATGAGCAGTTCTTC
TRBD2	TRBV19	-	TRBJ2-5	CASKTSGRRETQYF	TGTGCCAGTAAGACTAGCGGGAGGCGGGAGACCCAGTACTTC
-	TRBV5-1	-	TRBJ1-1	CASSLRQATEAFF	TGCGCCAGCAGCTTGCGGCAGGCGACAGAAGCTTTCTTT
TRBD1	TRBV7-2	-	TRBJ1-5	CASSLEGRGLINQPQHF	TGTGCCAGCAGCTTAGAGGGTAGGGGGCTTATAAATCAGCCCCAGCATTTT
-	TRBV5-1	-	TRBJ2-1	CASNTGGPYNEQFF	TGCGCCAGCAACACAGGTGGCCCCTACAATGAGCAGTTCTTC
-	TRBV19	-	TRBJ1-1	CASIQDTEAFF	TGTGCCAGTATTCAGGACACTGAAGCTTTCTTT
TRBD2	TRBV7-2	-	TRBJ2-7	CASSFPRAGGYEQYF	TGTGCCAGCAGCTTCCCTCGGGCGGGGGGTTACGAGCAGTACTTC
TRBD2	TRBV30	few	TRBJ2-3	CAWTRVGAGGSTDTQYF	TGTGCCTGGACCCGGGTAGGAGCGGGGGGAAGCACAGATACGCAGTATTTT
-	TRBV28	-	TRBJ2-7	CASSSLGVKIPYEQYF	TGTGCCAGCAGTTCCCTAGGCGTAAAAATCCCCTACGAGCAGTACTTC
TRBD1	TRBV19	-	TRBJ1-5	CASSDDRGQHQPQHF	TGTGCCAGTAGCGACGACAGGGGGCAGCATCAGCCCCAGCATTTT
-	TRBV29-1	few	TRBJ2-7	CSVGRREPYEQYF	TGCAGCGTGGGGAGGAGGGAGCCTTACGAGCAGTACTTC
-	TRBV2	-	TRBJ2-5	CASSVAGADILQETQYF	TGTGCCAGCAGTGTTGCAGGGGCAGACATACTCCAAGAGACCCAGTACTTC
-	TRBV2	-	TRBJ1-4	CASSDGGQGGEKLFF	TGTGCCAGCAGTGACGGCGGTCAGGGAGGGGAAAAACTGTTTTTT
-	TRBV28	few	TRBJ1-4	CASKTVFSNEKLFF	TGTGCCAGCAAGACAGTCTTCTCTAATGAAAAACTGTTTTTT
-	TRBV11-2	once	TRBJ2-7	CASSLESFYEQYF	TGTGCCAGCAGCTTAGAAAGCTTTTACGAGCAGTACTTC
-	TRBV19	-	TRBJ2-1	CASSLLGGNEQFF	TGTGCCAGTAGCTTATTAGGGGGAAATGAGCAGTTCTTC
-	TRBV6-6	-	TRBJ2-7	CASAGRPGEQYF	TGTGCCAGCGCGGGGAGACCCGGCGAGCAGTACTTC
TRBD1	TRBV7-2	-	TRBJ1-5	CASSPVGTGGNQPQHF	TGTGCCAGCAGCCCGGTCGGGACAGGGGGCAATCAGCCCCAGCATTTT
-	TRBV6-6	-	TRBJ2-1	CASRTDVRGQFF	TGTGCCAGTAGGACTGACGTCCGTGGGCAGTTCTTC
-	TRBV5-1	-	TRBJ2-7	CASRRDREIQQQYF	TGCGCCAGCAGGAGAGACAGAGAGATCCAGCAGCAGTACTTC
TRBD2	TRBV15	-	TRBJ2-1	CATSRQGLDYNEQFF	TGTGCCACCAGCAGACAAGGACTAGACTACAATGAGCAGTTCTTC
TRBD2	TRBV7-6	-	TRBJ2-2	CASSLEGFQRGVLNTGELFF	TGTGCCAGCAGCCTGGAGGGGTTCCAGCGGGGGGTGCTGAACACCGGGGAGCTGTTTTTT
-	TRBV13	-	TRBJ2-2	CASSLDIGRELFF	TGTGCCAGCAGCCTCGACATCGGGAGGGAGCTGTTTTTT
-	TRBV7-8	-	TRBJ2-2	CASSRRTGNTGELFF	TGTGCCAGCAGCCGGAGGACGGGGAACACCGGGGAGCTGTTTTTT
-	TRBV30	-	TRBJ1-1	CAWSKWQEDEAFF	TGTGCCTGGAGTAAGTGGCAGGAGGATGAAGCTTTCTTT
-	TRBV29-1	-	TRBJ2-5	CSVNDYLETQYF	TGCAGCGTTAACGACTATCTAGAGACCCAGTACTTC
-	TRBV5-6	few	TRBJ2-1	CASSLVRSSSYNEQFF	TGTGCCAGCAGCTTGGTTCGCTCCAGCTCCTACAATGAGCAGTTCTTC
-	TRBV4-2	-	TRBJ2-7	CASSLSGQEYEQYF	TGTGCCAGCAGCCTAAGTGGGCAAGAGTACGAGCAGTACTTC